This TCR beta chain was observed in a study of cytomegalovirus exposure and HLA in healthy donors. Background on the study: Drawn from HLA-typed donors, some 80 million unique TCRs were held in an early data release.

The CDR3 consists of 17 residues. With 4 bases removed from V and 0 bases from J, the gap between germline ends came to 19 bases. In germline, CDR1 is SGHRS, CDR2 YFSETQ. For this clone: What it binds is unknown.

60 Vbeta and 13 Jbeta primers were used in PCR. Libraries were prepared by immunoSEQ multiplex PCR; TCRdb keeps only in-frame clonotypes and omits some of them. In the table there are 180,000 or so clones, approximately 80% of which are singletons. Study findings and constraints: Among TCR beta chains of equal frequency, HLA-associated ones were more clonally expanded in a later analysis. The classifier was said to identify cytomegalovirus status with high specificity and sensitivity.

The chain couples TRBV5-1 to TRBJ1-2, with D possibly TRBD1 on 5 matching bases. The receptor's source is a girl aged 10-17 years in good health and CMV-seropositive. Sequencing input: PBMCs. The chain's CDR3 is CASSRQPPQDSNYGYTF. DNA of the CDR3: TGCGCCAGCAGCCGTCAACCGCCACAGGATTCTAACTATGGCTACACCTTC.